These T cell receptor beta chains were read from a single sample in a study of PD-L1 blockade in urothelial cancer. Data came from immunoSEQ multiplex PCR; TCRdb stores just in-frame clones and leaves some out. The table lists about 100,000 clones, around 93% of them singletons. This specimen was PBMCs, taken around atezolizumab (anti-PD-L1) treatment. All receptors derive from a woman aged 80 or over with urothelial cancer. The CDR3 runs from the conserved cysteine through the conserved F or W. The order of the fields is J gene, D gene, V gene, clone size, CDR3 protein, CDR3 DNA. A D gene is named only where the DNA matches it firmly. Expanded clones get a size class; other rows say once, few or many, or leave the size out.

J: TRBJ1-2; D: TRBD1; V: TRBV27; size: -; CDR3: CASSLSDRYYGYTF; DNA: TGTGCCAGCAGTTTATCGGACAGGTACTATGGCTACACCTTC
J: TRBJ2-7; D: TRBD1; V: TRBV7-9; size: -; CDR3: CASSLDGSGTGVFRQYF; DNA: TGTGCCAGCAGCTTAGATGGGTCGGGGACAGGGGTTTTCCGGCAGTACTTC
J: TRBJ1-2; D: TRBD1; V: TRBV13; size: -; CDR3: CASSRGTGDYGYTF; DNA: TGTGCCAGCAGCCGTGGGACAGGGGACTATGGCTACACCTTC
J: TRBJ2-2; D: TRBD2; V: TRBV19; size: -; CDR3: CASSGSGSGTGELFF; DNA: TGTGCCAGTAGTGGTAGCGGGAGCGGGACCGGGGAGCTGTTTTTT
J: TRBJ1-5; D: TRBD1; V: TRBV10-2; size: -; CDR3: CASSESGQGRPQHF; DNA: TGCGCCAGCAGTGAGTCGGGACAGGGCCGGCCCCAGCATTTT
J: TRBJ2-1; D: TRBD1; V: TRBV30; size: -; CDR3: CAWSVKPGQGHNEQFF; DNA: TGTGCCTGGAGCGTAAAACCGGGACAGGGTCACAATGAGCAGTTCTTC
J: TRBJ1-1; D: -; V: TRBV19; size: -; CDR3: CASSTLGGTEAFF; DNA: TGTGCCAGTAGCACTCTCGGAGGGACTGAAGCTTTCTTT
J: TRBJ1-3; D: -; V: TRBV7-9; size: once; CDR3: CASSSYRESSGNTIYF; DNA: TGTGCCAGCAGCTCATACAGGGAAAGCTCTGGAAACACCATATATTTT
J: TRBJ2-7; D: -; V: TRBV5-4; size: few; CDR3: CASSLYRSYEQYF; DNA: TGTGCCAGCAGCTTGTACAGATCCTACGAGCAGTACTTC
J: TRBJ2-5; D: -; V: TRBV19; size: -; CDR3: CASSIGGAVKETQYF; DNA: TGTGCCAGTAGTATTGGTGGGGCAGTAAAAGAGACCCAGTACTTC
J: TRBJ2-1; D: -; V: TRBV7-8; size: -; CDR3: CASIPQTGNNEQFF; DNA: TGTGCCAGCATCCCGCAGACAGGAAACAATGAGCAGTTCTTC
J: TRBJ1-1; D: -; V: TRBV30; size: -; CDR3: CAWSMNSFSVGTEAFF; DNA: TGTGCCTGGAGTATGAACAGCTTCTCGGTGGGCACTGAAGCTTTCTTT
J: TRBJ2-2; D: TRBD1; V: TRBV5-5; size: -; CDR3: CASSGLAGTGDTGELFF; DNA: TGTGCCAGCAGCGGATTGGCTGGGACAGGTGACACCGGGGAGCTGTTTTTT
J: TRBJ1-1; D: -; V: TRBV19; size: -; CDR3: CASSATGSSAEAFF; DNA: TGTGCCAGTAGCGCCACAGGGAGTTCAGCTGAAGCTTTCTTT
J: TRBJ2-5; D: TRBD2; V: TRBV2; size: -; CDR3: CASRRLAGGGETQYF; DNA: TGTGCCAGCAGACGACTAGCGGGAGGTGGAGAGACCCAGTACTTC
J: TRBJ2-1; D: -; V: TRBV28; size: once; CDR3: CASARPSSYNEQFF; DNA: TGTGCCAGCGCCCGCCCTAGCTCCTACAATGAGCAGTTCTTC
J: TRBJ2-7; D: TRBD1; V: TRBV6-5; size: -; CDR3: CASSSDPSGGWEQYF; DNA: TGTGCCAGCAGCTCTGACCCCTCAGGGGGCTGGGAGCAGTACTTC
J: TRBJ2-7; D: TRBD2; V: TRBV7-6; size: -; CDR3: CASSLAPAGSGGEQYF; DNA: TGTGCCAGCAGCTTAGCACCAGCGGGGTCAGGTGGCGAGCAGTACTTC
J: TRBJ2-7; D: -; V: TRBV6-5; size: -; CDR3: CASSFGREQYF; DNA: TGTGCCAGCTCATTTGGGCGCGAGCAGTACTTC
J: TRBJ1-1; D: TRBD1; V: TRBV18; size: -; CDR3: CASSTFQGDTEAFF; DNA: TGTGCCAGCTCAACTTTCCAGGGGGACACTGAAGCTTTCTTT
J: TRBJ2-1; D: TRBD2; V: TRBV6-1; size: -; CDR3: CATETSGSSNEQFF; DNA: TGTGCCACCGAGACTAGCGGGAGTAGCAATGAGCAGTTCTTC
J: TRBJ1-5; D: TRBD1; V: TRBV15; size: -; CDR3: CATSIDRGLGQPQHF; DNA: TGTGCCACCAGCATAGACAGGGGGCTGGGACAGCCCCAGCATTTT
J: TRBJ1-2; D: -; V: TRBV7-2; size: -; CDR3: CASSPGVSTPGYTF; DNA: TGTGCCAGCAGCCCAGGGGTGTCCACTCCGGGCTACACCTTC
J: TRBJ2-2; D: -; V: TRBV5-1; size: -; CDR3: CASSLGAGLNTGELFF; DNA: TGCGCCAGCAGCTTGGGGGCAGGGCTTAACACCGGGGAGCTGTTTTTT
J: TRBJ2-1; D: -; V: TRBV12-2; size: -; CDR3: CASRRRTSGFNNEQFF; DNA: TGTGCAAGTCGACGAAGGACTAGCGGGTTTAACAATGAGCAGTTCTTC
J: TRBJ1-5; D: -; V: TRBV5-1; size: -; CDR3: CASSLDPTGSGNQPQHF; DNA: TGCGCCAGCAGCCTAGACCCTACAGGGTCGGGGAATCAGCCCCAGCATTTT
J: TRBJ1-4; D: -; V: TRBV5-6; size: -; CDR3: CASSLYNSEEKLFF; DNA: TGTGCCAGCAGCTTGTATAACAGTGAGGAAAAACTGTTTTTT
J: TRBJ1-5; D: -; V: TRBV6-5; size: once; CDR3: CASSRQASNQPQHF; DNA: TGTGCCAGCAGTCGACAGGCGAGCAATCAGCCCCAGCATTTT
J: TRBJ2-5; D: TRBD2; V: TRBV28; size: once; CDR3: CASRSGGVQETQYF; DNA: TGTGCCAGCAGGAGCGGGGGGGTCCAAGAGACCCAGTACTTC
J: TRBJ2-1; D: TRBD1; V: TRBV6-5; size: -; CDR3: CASSTPTGAYNEQFF; DNA: TGTGCCAGCAGCACTCCGACAGGGGCCTACAATGAGCAGTTCTTC
J: TRBJ2-7; D: -; V: TRBV15; size: -; CDR3: CATSHPSRYEQYF; DNA: TGTGCCACCAGCCACCCGTCCCGGTACGAGCAGTACTTC
J: TRBJ2-1; D: TRBD2; V: TRBV4-2; size: -; CDR3: CASSPLAGAGEQFF; DNA: TGTGCCAGCAGCCCGCTAGCGGGAGCCGGTGAGCAGTTCTTC
J: TRBJ1-5; D: -; V: TRBV21-1; size: -; CDR3: CASSPRSQGLRSNQPQHF; DNA: TGTGCCAGCAGCCCACGATCCCAGGGTTTGAGGAGCAATCAGCCCCAGCATTTT
J: TRBJ2-6; D: TRBD1; V: TRBV28; size: -; CDR3: CASRPQGAGANVLTF; DNA: TGTGCCAGCAGGCCTCAGGGGGCTGGGGCCAACGTCCTGACTTTC
J: TRBJ1-4; D: -; V: TRBV28; size: -; CDR3: CASSTTLPNEKLFF; DNA: TGTGCCAGCAGTACAACCCTCCCGAATGAAAAACTGTTTTTT
J: TRBJ2-1; D: -; V: TRBV4-1; size: -; CDR3: CASSQALVSYNEQFF; DNA: TGCGCCAGCAGCCAAGCACTAGTTTCCTACAATGAGCAGTTCTTC
J: TRBJ1-4; D: -; V: TRBV11-2; size: -; CDR3: CASSFLPAEGEKLFF; DNA: TGTGCCAGCAGCTTTTTGCCGGCGGAGGGGGAAAAACTGTTTTTT
J: TRBJ2-3; D: TRBD1; V: TRBV11-3; size: -; CDR3: CASSLNRGTDTQYF; DNA: TGTGCCAGCAGCTTGAACAGGGGGACAGATACGCAGTATTTT
J: TRBJ1-1; D: -; V: TRBV9; size: -; CDR3: CASSPILNTEAFF; DNA: TGTGCCAGCAGCCCTATCTTGAACACTGAAGCTTTCTTT
J: TRBJ2-1; D: TRBD1; V: TRBV5-1; size: -; CDR3: CASSWGQGTYNEQFF; DNA: TGCGCCAGCAGCTGGGGACAGGGGACCTACAATGAGCAGTTCTTC
J: TRBJ2-3; D: TRBD2; V: TRBV4-2; size: -; CDR3: CASSQEGTSGSDTQYF; DNA: TGTGCCAGCAGCCAAGAGGGGACTAGCGGATCAGATACGCAGTATTTT
J: TRBJ2-1; D: -; V: TRBV27; size: -; CDR3: CASSKSLLAEQFF; DNA: TGTGCCAGCAGCAAGTCCCTACTAGCTGAGCAGTTCTTC
J: TRBJ2-1; D: TRBD1; V: TRBV5-1; size: -; CDR3: CASSLNGQGSGNEQFF; DNA: TGCGCCAGCAGCCTAAACGGACAGGGTTCAGGCAATGAGCAGTTCTTC
J: TRBJ1-1; D: -; V: TRBV28; size: -; CDR3: CASSSTARDRGTEAFF; DNA: TGTGCCAGCAGTTCAACCGCCAGGGATAGGGGAACTGAAGCTTTCTTT
J: TRBJ1-1; D: -; V: TRBV12-5; size: -; CDR3: CASALGRGGTEAFF; DNA: TGTGCTAGTGCCTTAGGAAGGGGGGGTACTGAAGCTTTCTTT
J: TRBJ2-5; D: TRBD2; V: TRBV27; size: -; CDR3: CASSRRAGGAQETQYF; DNA: TGTGCCAGCAGTAGACGAGCGGGAGGGGCACAAGAGACCCAGTACTTC
J: TRBJ2-4; D: TRBD1; V: TRBV2; size: few; CDR3: CASSDRFGIQYF; DNA: TGTGCCAGTTCGGACAGGTTCGGCATTCAGTACTTC